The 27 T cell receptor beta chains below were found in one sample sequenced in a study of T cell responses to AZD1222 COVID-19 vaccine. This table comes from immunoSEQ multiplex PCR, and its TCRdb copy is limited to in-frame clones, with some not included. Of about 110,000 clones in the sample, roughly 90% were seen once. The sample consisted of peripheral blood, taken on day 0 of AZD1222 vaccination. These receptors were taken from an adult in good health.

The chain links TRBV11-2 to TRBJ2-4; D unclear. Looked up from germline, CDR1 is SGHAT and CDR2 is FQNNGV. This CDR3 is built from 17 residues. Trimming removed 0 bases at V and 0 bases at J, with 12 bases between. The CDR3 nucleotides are TGTGCCAGCAGCTTAGATCGTTTCGGGCTAGCCAAAAACATTCAGTACTTC. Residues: CASSLDRFGLAKNIQYF.

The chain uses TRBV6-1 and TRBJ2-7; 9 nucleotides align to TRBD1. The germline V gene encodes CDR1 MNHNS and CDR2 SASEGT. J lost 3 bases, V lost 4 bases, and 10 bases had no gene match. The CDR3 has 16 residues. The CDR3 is CASSGIPGQGFYEQYF. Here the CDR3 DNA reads TGTGCCAGCAGTGGTATACCGGGACAGGGCTTCTACGAGCAGTACTTC.

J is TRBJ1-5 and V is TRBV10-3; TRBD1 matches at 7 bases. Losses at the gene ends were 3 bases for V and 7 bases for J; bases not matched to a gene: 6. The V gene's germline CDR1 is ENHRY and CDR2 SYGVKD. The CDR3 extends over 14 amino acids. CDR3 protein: CAISEGGAGQPQHF. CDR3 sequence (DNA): TGTGCCATCAGTGAAGGGGGCGCAGGGCAGCCCCAGCATTTT.

CDR3 DNA: TGTGCCACCAGCACCGGGACAGTTGGGGAAAAACTGTTTTTT. It encodes CATSTGTVGEKLFF. The rearrangement joins TRBV15 to TRBJ1-4; 7 nucleotides match TRBD1. CDR3 size: 14 residues. The germline V gene encodes CDR1 LNHNV and CDR2 YYDKDF (reference sequence). With V trimmed by 4 bases and J by 8 bases, 7 bases remained unmatched.

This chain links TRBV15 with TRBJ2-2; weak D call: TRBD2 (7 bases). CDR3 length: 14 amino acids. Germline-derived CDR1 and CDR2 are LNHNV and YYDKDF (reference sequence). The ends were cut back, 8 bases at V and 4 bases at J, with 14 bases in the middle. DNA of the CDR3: TGTGCCACCGGGAGGGGGGGCAGCACCGGGGAGCTGTTTTTT. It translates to CATGRGGSTGELFF.

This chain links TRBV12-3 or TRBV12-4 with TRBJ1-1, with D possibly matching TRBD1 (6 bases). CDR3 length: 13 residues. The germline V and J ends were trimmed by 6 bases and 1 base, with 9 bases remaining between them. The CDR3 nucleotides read TGTGCCAGCAGCCCCAGGGGGAACACTGAAGCTTTCTTT. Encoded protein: CASSPRGNTEAFF.

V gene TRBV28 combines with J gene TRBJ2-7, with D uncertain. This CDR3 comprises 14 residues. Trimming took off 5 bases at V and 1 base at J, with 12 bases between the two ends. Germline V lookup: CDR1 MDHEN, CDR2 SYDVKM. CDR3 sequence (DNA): TGTGCCAGCAGTCCCTGGACCACTTCCTACGAGCAGTACTTC. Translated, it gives CASSPWTTSYEQYF.

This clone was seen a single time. CDR3 residues: CASSQVRDTYTGELFF. The CDR3, as DNA: TGTGCCAGCAGCCAAGTGAGGGACACCTACACCGGGGAGCTGTTTTTT. V is TRBV3-1 (or the pseudogene TRBV3-2) and J is TRBJ2-2, with D perhaps TRBD1 (6 bases). The germline CDR1 and CDR2 sequences are LGHDT and YNNKEL (reference sequence). The CDR3 covers 16 residues. Trimming removed 1 base at V and 3 bases at J, with 12 bases between.

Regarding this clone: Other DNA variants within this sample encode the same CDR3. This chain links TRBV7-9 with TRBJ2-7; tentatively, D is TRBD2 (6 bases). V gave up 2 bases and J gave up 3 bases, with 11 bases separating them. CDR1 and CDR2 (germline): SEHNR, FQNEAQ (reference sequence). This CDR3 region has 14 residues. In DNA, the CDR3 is TGTGCCAGCAGCTTACTCTCGGGGGACTACGAGCAGTACTTC. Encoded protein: CASSLLSGDYEQYF. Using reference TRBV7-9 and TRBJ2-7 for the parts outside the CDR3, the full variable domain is DTGVSQNPRHKITKRGQNVTFRCDPISEHNRLYWYRQTLGQGPEFLTYFQNEAQLEKSRLLSDRFSAERPKGSFSTLEIQRTEQGDSAMYLCASSLLSGDYEQYFGPGTRLTVT.

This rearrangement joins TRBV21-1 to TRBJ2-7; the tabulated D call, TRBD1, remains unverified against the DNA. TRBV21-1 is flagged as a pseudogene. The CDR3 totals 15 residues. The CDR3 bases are TGTGCCAGCAGCAAATGTGGGACAGCGACCTACGAGCAGTACTTC. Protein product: CASSKCGTATYEQYF.

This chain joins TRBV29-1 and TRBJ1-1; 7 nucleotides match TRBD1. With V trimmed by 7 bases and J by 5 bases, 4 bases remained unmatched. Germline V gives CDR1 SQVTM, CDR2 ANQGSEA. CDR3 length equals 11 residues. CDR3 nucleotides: TGCAGCGCCGTGACAGGGACTGAAGCTTTCTTT. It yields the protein CSAVTGTEAFF.

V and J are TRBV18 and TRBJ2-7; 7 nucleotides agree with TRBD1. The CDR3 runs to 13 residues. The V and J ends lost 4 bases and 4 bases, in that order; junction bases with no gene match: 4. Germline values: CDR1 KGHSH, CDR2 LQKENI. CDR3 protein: CASSRLQGYEQYF. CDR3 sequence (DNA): TGTGCCAGCTCACGGTTACAGGGGTACGAGCAGTACTTC.

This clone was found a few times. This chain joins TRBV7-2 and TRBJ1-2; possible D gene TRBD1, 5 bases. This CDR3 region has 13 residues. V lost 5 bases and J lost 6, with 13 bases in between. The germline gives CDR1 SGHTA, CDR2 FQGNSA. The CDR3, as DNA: TGTGCCAGCAGCAGTGGGGCAGGGAATGGCTACACCTTC. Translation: CASSSGAGNGYTF.

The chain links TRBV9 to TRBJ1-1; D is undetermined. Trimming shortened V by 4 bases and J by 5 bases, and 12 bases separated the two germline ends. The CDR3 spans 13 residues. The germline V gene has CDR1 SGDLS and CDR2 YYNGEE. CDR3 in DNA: TGTGCCAGCAGCCCCACGACATCGACTGAAGCTTTCTTT. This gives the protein CASSPTTSTEAFF.

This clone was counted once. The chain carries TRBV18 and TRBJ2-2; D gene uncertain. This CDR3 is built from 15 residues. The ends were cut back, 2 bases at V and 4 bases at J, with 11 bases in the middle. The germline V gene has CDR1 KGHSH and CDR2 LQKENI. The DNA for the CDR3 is TGTGCCAGCTCACCAGCCCTGAGCGTCACCGGGGAGCTGTTTTTT. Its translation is CASSPALSVTGELFF.

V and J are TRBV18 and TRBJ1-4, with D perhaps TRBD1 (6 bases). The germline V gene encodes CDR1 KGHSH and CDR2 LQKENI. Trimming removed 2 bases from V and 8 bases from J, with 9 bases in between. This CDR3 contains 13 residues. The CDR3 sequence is CASSPDRREKLFF. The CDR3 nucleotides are TGTGCCAGCTCACCAGACAGGAGGGAAAAACTGTTTTTT.

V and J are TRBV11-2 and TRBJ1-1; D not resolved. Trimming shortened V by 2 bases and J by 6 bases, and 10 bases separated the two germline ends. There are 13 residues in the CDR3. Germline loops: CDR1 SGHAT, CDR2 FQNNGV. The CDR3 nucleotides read TGTGCCAGCAGCTTATTAGGGAGCGCTGAAGCTTTCTTT. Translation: CASSLLGSAEAFF.

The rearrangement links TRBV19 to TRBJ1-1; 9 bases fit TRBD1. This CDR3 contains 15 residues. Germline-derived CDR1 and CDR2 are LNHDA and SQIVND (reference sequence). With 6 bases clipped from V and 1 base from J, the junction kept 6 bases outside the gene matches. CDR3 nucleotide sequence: TGTGCCAGTAGCTACACGGGACAGGGGAACACTGAAGCTTTCTTT. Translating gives CASSYTGQGNTEAFF.

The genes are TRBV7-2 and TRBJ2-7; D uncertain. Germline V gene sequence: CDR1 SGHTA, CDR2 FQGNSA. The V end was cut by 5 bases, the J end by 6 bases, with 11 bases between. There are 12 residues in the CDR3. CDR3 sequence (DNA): TGTGCCAGCAGCCAGCAAAGGTCCGAGCAGTACTTC. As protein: CASSQQRSEQYF. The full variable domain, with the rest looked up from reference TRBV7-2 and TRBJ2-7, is GAGVSQSPSNKVTEKGKDVELRCDPISGHTALYWYRQSLGQGLEFLIYFQGNSAPDKSGLPSDRFSAERTGGSVSTLTIQRTQQEDSAVYLCASSQQRSEQYFGPGTRLTVT.

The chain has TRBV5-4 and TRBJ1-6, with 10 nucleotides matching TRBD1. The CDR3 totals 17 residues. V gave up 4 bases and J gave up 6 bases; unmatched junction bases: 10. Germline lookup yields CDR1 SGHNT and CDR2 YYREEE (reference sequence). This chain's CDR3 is CASSRPGTGASNSPLHF. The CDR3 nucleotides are TGTGCCAGCAGCCGTCCCGGGACAGGGGCCTCTAATTCACCCCTCCACTTT.

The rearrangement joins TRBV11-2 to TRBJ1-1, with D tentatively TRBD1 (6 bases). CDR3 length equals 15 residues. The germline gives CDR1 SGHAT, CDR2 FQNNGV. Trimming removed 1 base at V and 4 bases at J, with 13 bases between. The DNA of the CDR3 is TGTGCCAGCAGCTTAGTGACAGGCCTGGGCACTGAAGCTTTCTTT. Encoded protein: CASSLVTGLGTEAFF.

The CDR3 region has the DNA TGTGCCAGCTCACAAACGGACAGTCCCAGCTACACCTTC. Encoded protein: CASSQTDSPSYTF. The gene calls are TRBV18 and TRBJ1-2; D possibly corresponds to TRBD1 (6 bases). Trimming stripped 4 bases from V and 9 bases from J, with 15 bases between. From germline, CDR1 is KGHSH and CDR2 LQKENI. The CDR3 is made up of 13 amino acids.

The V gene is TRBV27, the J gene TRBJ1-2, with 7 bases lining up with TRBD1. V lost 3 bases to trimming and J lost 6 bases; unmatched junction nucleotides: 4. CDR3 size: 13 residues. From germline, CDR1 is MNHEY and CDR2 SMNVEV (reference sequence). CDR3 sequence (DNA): TGTGCCAGCAGTTTGTCGACAGGGAATGGCTACACCTTC. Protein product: CASSLSTGNGYTF.

CDR3 in DNA: TGTGCCAGCAGTGAAATAGGGACGGGAGATCAGCCCCAGCATTTT. Its translation: CASSEIGTGDQPQHF. The chain employs TRBV6-1 and TRBJ1-5; TRBD1 might be the D (5 bases). Germline V lookup: CDR1 MNHNS, CDR2 SASEGT. V was trimmed by 2 bases and J by 5 bases, leaving 13 bases between them. The CDR3 extends over 15 amino acids.

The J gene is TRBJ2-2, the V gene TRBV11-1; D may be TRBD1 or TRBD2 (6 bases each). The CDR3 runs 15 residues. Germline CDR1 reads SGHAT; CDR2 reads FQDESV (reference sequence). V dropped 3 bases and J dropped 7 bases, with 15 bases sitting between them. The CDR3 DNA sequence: TGTGCCAGCAGCTTCGTGTGGGGGCGGGACGGGGAGCTGTTTTTT. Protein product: CASSFVWGRDGELFF.

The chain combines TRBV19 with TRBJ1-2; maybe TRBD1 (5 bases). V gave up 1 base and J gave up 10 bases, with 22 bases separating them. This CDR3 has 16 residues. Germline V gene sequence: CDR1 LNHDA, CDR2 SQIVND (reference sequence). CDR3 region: CASSIARPGVRGDYTF. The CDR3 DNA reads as TGTGCCAGTAGTATAGCTCGGCCGGGGGTGAGAGGGGACTACACCTTC.

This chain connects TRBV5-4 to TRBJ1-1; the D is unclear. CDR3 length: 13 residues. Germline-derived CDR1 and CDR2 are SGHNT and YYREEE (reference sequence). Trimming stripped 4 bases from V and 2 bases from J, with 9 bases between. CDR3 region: CASSPRGNTEAFF. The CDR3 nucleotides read TGTGCCAGCAGCCCGAGAGGTAACACTGAAGCTTTCTTT.